This T cell receptor beta chain was identified during a study of blood T cell repertoires in COVID-19. Whole-study context: Samples representing acute and convalescent COVID-19 were sourced from the United States, Italy and Spain. PBMCs, B-cell-depleted T cells, or T cells provided the cDNA or gDNA that made up the material.

Germline V gene sequence: CDR1 SGHRS, CDR2 YFSETQ. V was pared by 3 bases and J by 6 bases, with 11 bases between. The CDR3 has 13 residues. Methods used by the authors: Reference gene primer amplification gave estimated nucleated cell counts. The repertoire was sequenced with immunoSEQ multiplex PCR; TCRdb's copy has only in-frame clones and lacks some. V and J calls and clone size follow that table, whereas D and trimming were derived from the DNA. The sample has roughly 80,000 clones, about 83% seen once. This clonotype was obtained from an older woman with acute or convalescent COVID-19. The chain couples TRBV5-1 to TRBJ2-3, with D possibly matching TRBD1 (5 bases). The sample was peripheral blood. The CDR3 here is CASSSGAGDTQYF. CDR3 nucleotide sequence: TGCGCCAGCAGCTCCGGAGCAGGGGATACGCAGTATTTT.